The TCR beta chain under discussion was sequenced for a study of cytomegalovirus exposure and HLA in healthy donors. Trimming removed 1 base from V and 4 bases from J, with 8 bases in between. Germline lookup yields CDR1 SGHRS and CDR2 YFSETQ. The CDR3 is 14 residues long. Findings and limits, study-wide: According to the study, roughly 180 TCR beta chains were cytomegalovirus-associated. High specificity and sensitivity for cytomegalovirus status were reported for the classifier. Most sequenced TCRs were rare (though some public TCRs occurred in many donors).

Sequencing used immunoSEQ multiplex PCR; TCRdb keeps in-frame clones, though not all of them. The sample includes about 330,000 clones, 86% seen only once; the top ten take more than 0.8%. Concerning this clone: Its specificity is unknown.

The chain recombines TRBV5-1 with TRBJ1-4, with a possible D match to TRBD1 (6 bases). The material sequenced was PBMCs. The TCR originated in a woman between 18 and 29 years old in good health and CMV-seronegative. The CDR3 is CASSLSRGNEKLFF. The CDR3 DNA follows: TGCGCCAGCAGCTTGTCCAGGGGTAATGAAAAACTGTTTTTT.